A selection of T cell receptor beta chains follows, all from one sample in a study of T cells in Graves' hyperthyroidism and ophthalmopathy. MiXCR was run by TCRdb on the multiplex PCR reads, yielding one entry per CDR3 protein. The sample has hundreds of thousands of distinct CDR3 sequences, about 45% seen once. The source material was peripheral blood or thyroid tissue (not recorded which). These receptors all stem from a woman between 18 and 29 years old with Graves' hyperthyroidism. Each CDR3 is given with its conserved first and last residue. Fields, in order: D gene, V gene, clone size, J gene, CDR3 protein, CDR3 DNA. A D gene is named only where the DNA matches it firmly. Size tells how often a clone was seen (once, few, many) or the class of an expanded clone, and some rows leave it out.

.	TRBV2	.	TRBJ2-2	CATKTGELFF	TGTGCCACCAAGACCGGGGAGCTGTTTTTT
.	TRBV2	.	TRBJ1-2	CARRGRNYGYTF	TGTGCCAGGAGGGGTCGGAACTATGGCTACACCTTC
.	TRBV2	.	TRBJ2-3	CASSEGGGSTDTQYF	TGTGCCAGCAGTGAAGGCGGCGGTAGCACAGATACGCAGTATTTT
TRBD1	TRBV9	.	TRBJ1-1	CASSSSTGVKNTEAFF	TGTGCCAGCAGTTCTTCCACAGGGGTTAAGAACACTGAAGCTTTCTTT
.	TRBV10-3	.	TRBJ1-1	CAISYRPENTEAFF	TGTGCCATCAGTTACAGGCCGGAGAACACTGAAGCTTTCTTT
TRBD2	TRBV4-1	.	TRBJ2-5	CASRPSGRVPETQYF	TGCGCCAGCAGACCTAGCGGGAGGGTCCCCGAGACCCAGTACTTC
TRBD1	TRBV29-1	many	TRBJ1-2	CSVEKGADYGYTF	TGCAGCGTTGAGAAGGGGGCGGACTATGGCTACACCTTC
.	TRBV29-1	once	TRBJ1-1	CSVGVRGTQAFF	TGCAGCGTTGGCGTGCGCGGGACACAAGCTTTCTTT
.	TRBV2	.	TRBJ2-7	CASSGGEGSEQYF	TGTGCCAGCAGTGGGGGTGAAGGTAGCGAGCAGTACTTC
.	TRBV11-2	.	TRBJ2-7	CASSLEGPLYYEQYF	TGTGCCAGCAGCTTAGAGGGCCCTCTTTACTACGAGCAGTACTTC
TRBD1	TRBV29-1	.	TRBJ2-5	CTVDRGQETQYF	TGCACCGTAGACAGGGGCCAAGAGACCCAGTACTTC
.	TRBV15	.	TRBJ2-1	CATSRDLQGEGEQFF	TGTGCCACCAGCAGAGATTTGCAGGGGGAGGGTGAGCAGTTCTTC
TRBD1	TRBV19	.	TRBJ2-7	CASSIRGGLYEQYF	TGTGCCAGTAGTATACGAGGGGGCCTCTACGAGCAGTACTTC
.	TRBV29-1	.	TRBJ1-1	CRPRDTEAFF	TGCAGGCCGAGGGACACTGAAGCTTTCTTT
.	TRBV7-3	.	TRBJ2-2	CASSETGELFF	TGTGCCAGCAGCGAGACAGGGGAGCTGTTTTTT
.	TRBV7-9	.	TRBJ1-5	CASSVGFRQPQHF	TGTGCCAGCAGCGTGGGGTTTCGGCAGCCCCAGCATTTT
.	TRBV15	few	TRBJ2-7	CATRNLAQYEQYF	TGTGCCACCAGGAATCTGGCCCAATACGAGCAGTACTTC
.	TRBV10-3	few	TRBJ2-6	CASSGDRSPSGANVLTF	TGTGCCAGCAGTGGGGACCGTAGTCCCTCTGGGGCCAACGTCCTGACTTTC
.	TRBV25-1	.	TRBJ2-1	CAIGQWDEQFF	TGTGCCATCGGACAATGGGATGAGCAGTTCTTC
.	TRBV9	.	TRBJ1-3	CASSRGRRSSGNTIYF	TGTGCCAGCAGCCGGGGCAGGCGTTCGTCTGGAAACACCATATATTTT
.	TRBV29-1	many	TRBJ1-1	CSGRKGGGSEAFF	TGCAGCGGACGGAAGGGGGGAGGAAGTGAAGCTTTCTTT
.	TRBV11-2	many	TRBJ1-1	CASGARNTEAFF	TGTGCCAGCGGCGCAAGGAACACTGAAGCTTTCTTT
.	TRBV2	.	TRBJ1-5	CASSERSGLSQPQHF	TGTGCCAGCAGTGAACGTTCGGGCTTAAGTCAGCCCCAGCATTTT
TRBD1	TRBV7-3	.	TRBJ2-6	CASSLTGTGDTEAF	TGTGCCAGCAGCTTAACTGGGACAGGGGATACTGAAGCTTTC
TRBD1	TRBV9	.	TRBJ1-1	CASSQEGTAFEGDTEAFF	TGCGCCAGCAGCCAAGAGGGGACAGCTTTTGAGGGTGACACTGAAGCTTTCTTT
.	TRBV20-1	.	TRBJ2-5	CSARGLERYQETQYF	TGCAGTGCTAGGGGCTTGGAGCGGTACCAAGAGACCCAGTACTTC
TRBD1	TRBV25-1	many	TRBJ1-1	CASSELGTGTAFF	TGTGCCAGCAGTGAATTAGGGACAGGGACTGCTTTCTTT
.	TRBV19	.	TRBJ1-5	CATKIGSNQPQHF	TGTGCCACCAAAATAGGAAGCAATCAGCCCCAGCATTTT
TRBD1	TRBV28	.	TRBJ1-5	CASSRQGINQPQHF	TGTGCCAGCAGCCGACAGGGGATCAATCAGCCCCAGCATTTT
.	TRBV7-9	.	TRBJ2-7	CASSLTQATHEQYF	TGTGCCAGCAGCTTAACGCAGGCTACCCATGAGCAGTACTTC
TRBD1	TRBV25-1	.	TRBJ1-2	CASDPGQGAGGYTF	TGTGCCAGTGACCCGGGACAGGGGGCGGGTGGCTACACCTTC
.	TRBV5-1	few	TRBJ2-7	CASSLSRGSGSVEQYF	TGCGCCAGCAGCCTGTCGCGGGGTTCTGGATCAGTCGAGCAGTACTTC
.	TRBV7-8	.	TRBJ2-7	CASSFLESAYEQYF	TGTGCCAGCAGTTTTTTAGAGTCAGCTTACGAGCAGTACTTC
.	TRBV29-1	.	TRBJ1-4	CSVWSGKETDEKLLF	TGCAGCGTTTGGAGTGGGAAGGAGACTGATGAAAAACTGTTATTT
.	TRBV2	.	TRBJ1-6	CASRVQGRYNSPLHF	TGTGCCAGCAGGGTCCAGGGGCGGTATAATTCACCCCTCCACTTT
.	TRBV2	.	TRBJ1-1	CASSAGASNTEAFF	TGTGCCAGCAGTGCGGGGGCATCGAACACTGAAGCTTTCTTT
.	TRBV25-1	.	TRBJ1-6	CASSDPEHSNSPLHF	TGTGCCAGCAGTGATCCGGAACACAGTAATTCACCCCTCCACTTT
.	TRBV15	many	TRBJ1-1	CATSDRENTEAFF	TGTGCCACCTCGGACAGAGAGAACACTGAAGCTTTCTTT
.	TRBV7-6	.	TRBJ2-7	CASSLGAGRRNEQYF	TGTGCCAGCAGCCTAGGGGCAGGGCGAAGGAATGAGCAGTACTTC
TRBD1	TRBV10-3	.	TRBJ2-7	CAISGDSTRQYF	TGTGCCATCAGTGGGGACAGTACGAGGCAGTACTTC
.	TRBV25-1	few	TRBJ1-2	CASSFYQGSSYGYTF	TGTGCCAGCAGTTTTTATCAGGGGTCCTCCTATGGCTACACCTTC
TRBD2	TRBV5-4	.	TRBJ2-5	CASSSAGTSGETQYF	TGTGCCAGCAGCTCTGCTGGGACTAGCGGAGAGACCCAGTACTTC
.	TRBV29-1	.	TRBJ2-2	CSVGWDEATGELFF	TGCAGCGTTGGCTGGGACGAGGCCACCGGGGAGCTGTTTTTT
.	TRBV5-1	.	TRBJ2-7	CASSAYSQGGEQYF	TGCGCCAGCAGCGCTTATTCACAGGGAGGCGAGCAGTACTTC
TRBD1	TRBV5-1	.	TRBJ2-7	CVSSLDRADEQYF	TGCGTCAGCAGCTTGGACAGGGCCGACGAGCAGTACTTC
.	TRBV2	few	TRBJ2-5	CASMVFGGETQYF	TGTGCCAGCATGGTATTTGGGGGGGAGACCCAGTACTTC
TRBD1	TRBV7-2	.	TRBJ1-6	CASSTGDGSPLHF	TGTGCCAGCAGTACAGGGGATGGATCACCCCTCCACTTT
.	TRBV7-8	many	TRBJ2-5	CASSLLADQETQYF	TGTGCCAGCAGCTTGTTGGCGGATCAAGAGACCCAGTACTTC
.	TRBV20-1	few	TRBJ2-6	CSARDLSGANVLTF	TGCAGTGCTAGGGACCTGTCTGGGGCCAACGTCCTGACTTTC
TRBD1	TRBV5-1	.	TRBJ2-7	CASDPGQGTYEQYF	TGCGCCAGCGACCCCGGACAGGGAACCTACGAGCAGTACTTC
.	TRBV19	many	TRBJ1-2	CAITDPRWRGYTF	TGTGCCATAACGGACCCACGGTGGCGTGGCTACACCTTC
.	TRBV25-1	.	TRBJ1-2	CASSELDPEGGYTF	TGTGCCAGCAGTGAATTAGACCCGGAGGGTGGCTACACCTTC
.	TRBV7-3	few	TRBJ2-2	CASSLVRGSFYTGELFF	TGTGCCAGCAGCTTAGTCCGCGGATCTTTTTACACCGGGGAGCTGTTTTTT
.	TRBV12-3/TRBV12-4	many	TRBJ1-5	CASSFGSNQPQHF	TGTGCCAGCAGCTTTGGGAGCAATCAGCCCCAGCATTTT
TRBD1	TRBV6-6	.	TRBJ1-6	CASSLPTGDNSPLHF	TGTGCCAGCAGTCTACCGACAGGGGATAATTCACCCCTCCACTTT
TRBD1	TRBV2	many	TRBJ1-1	CASRGQGVAEAFF	TGTGCCAGCAGGGGACAGGGGGTCGCTGAAGCTTTCTTT